This T cell receptor beta chain was sequenced for a study of T cells in Graves' hyperthyroidism and ophthalmopathy. TCR beta CDR3 regions were amplified from RNA. HTBI primers were used for first-round RT-PCR of the TCR CDR3. TCRdb reprocessed the multiplex PCR reads via MiXCR and lists one record per CDR3 protein. The table lists over 450,000 distinct CDR3 sequences, approximately 17% of them singletons, with 17% in the top ten. The study, taken as a whole, reports: Among clonotypes expanded in thyroid above 0.001, most were also found in blood.

The CDR3 runs to 16 residues. V gave up 7 bases and J gave up 3 bases, with 20 bases separating them. Germline CDR1 SGHTA, CDR2 FQGNSA. In this sample, this clonotype turned up many times. Antigen unknown. The rearrangement uses TRBV7-2 and TRBJ2-3, with D maybe TRBD1 (6 bases). This TCR came from a woman between 18 and 30 years old with Graves' ophthalmopathy. The sample consisted of blood. The CDR3, as DNA: TGTGCCAGCAACCTAAACTGGGACATAGGAACAGATACGCAGTATTTT. Protein: CASNLNWDIGTDTQYF.